These T cell receptor beta chains were read from a single sample in a study of post-analysis software for immune sequencing data. One entry per CDR3 protein results from TCRdb running MiXCR on the PCR reads. Among 550,000 to 700,000 distinct CDR3 sequences listed, about 40% were seen once. Specimen: blood. The receptors were gathered from a girl under 18 with multiple sclerosis. Both conserved end residues are part of each CDR3. The D gene is left open where the match is weak. A clone size is listed for some rows: how often the clone was seen (once, few, many), or a class if it is expanded.

d_call j_call clone_size v_call cdr3_nt cdr3_aa
TRBD1 TRBJ1-2 few TRBV6-5 TGTGCCAGCAGTATTCGGACAGGTTACTATGGCTACACCTTC CASSIRTGYYGYTF
NA TRBJ2-7 NA TRBV27 TGTGCCAGCAGTTTCGGAGGGACTGTGGTCTACGAGCAGTACTTC CASSFGGTVVYEQYF
NA TRBJ2-2 NA TRBV3-1 TGTGCCAGCAGCCAAGAGGTACGACAAATAAACACCGGGGAGCTGTTTTTT CASSQEVRQINTGELFF
TRBD1 TRBJ1-1 NA TRBV28 TGTGCCAGCCGAGGGGGCTTGGGCACTGAAGCTTTCTTT CASRGGLGTEAFF
NA TRBJ2-5 once TRBV29-1 TGCAGCGTTGATGTTTTGGCCCCTCAAGAGACCCAGTACTTC CSVDVLAPQETQYF
NA TRBJ2-7 NA TRBV28 TGTGCCAGCAGAACAACCGGCGGCAGGCCCTACTACGAGCAGTACTTC CASRTTGGRPYYEQYF
TRBD1 TRBJ1-5 NA TRBV12-3/TRBV12-4 TGTGCCAGCAGCACCGACAGGGAACAGCCCCAGCATTTT CASSTDREQPQHF
TRBD1 TRBJ2-7 few TRBV4-1 TGCGCCAGCAGCCGACAGGGACAGGGCATACTCTACGAGCAGTACTTC CASSRQGQGILYEQYF
NA TRBJ2-3 NA TRBV7-2 TGTGCCAGCAGCCCAGGAGAAAGCACAGATACGCAGTATTTT CASSPGESTDTQYF
TRBD2 TRBJ2-5 NA TRBV5-1 TGCGCCAGCACGTACGATGGCGGGAGAGTAGAGACCCAGTACTTC CASTYDGGRVETQYF
TRBD2 TRBJ2-1 NA TRBV11-3 TGTGCCAGCAGCCCACCGGGACTAGCGGGCAATGAGCAGTTCTTC CASSPPGLAGNEQFF
TRBD1 TRBJ2-3 few TRBV24-1 TGTGCCACCAGTGGTTCAGGGACAGGGGGGGCAGATACGCAGTATTTT CATSGSGTGGADTQYF
NA TRBJ2-7 NA TRBV10-3 TGTGCCACCAGCTGGGAGGCAACCTACGAGCAGTACTTC CATSWEATYEQYF
NA TRBJ2-1 NA TRBV6-5 TGTGCCAGCAGTTACTTGGGGGGATCCTACAATGAGCAGTTCTTC CASSYLGGSYNEQFF
NA TRBJ1-2 NA TRBV6-6 TGTGCCAGCAGTTACGACAACAACTATGGCTACACCTTC CASSYDNNYGYTF
NA TRBJ2-4 NA TRBV5-1 TGCGCCAGCAGCGAGAACGCCCTAGCCAAAAACATTCAGTACTTC CASSENALAKNIQYF
TRBD2 TRBJ2-5 NA TRBV28 TGTGCCAGCACCGCGGGGGTCCAAGAGACCCAGTACTTC CASTAGVQETQYF
NA TRBJ2-5 NA TRBV4-1 TGCGCCAGCAGCCAAGATGGGCTAGATGGAGAGACCCAGTACTTC CASSQDGLDGETQYF
NA TRBJ1-2 NA TRBV5-1 TGCGCCAGCAGCAATGACGGGGGGCACTATGGCTACACCTTC CASSNDGGHYGYTF
NA TRBJ2-7 NA TRBV10-3 TGTGCCATCAGTGAGCCGGGACCCTACGAGCAGTACTTC CAISEPGPYEQYF
TRBD2 TRBJ2-1 few TRBV6-1 TGTGCCAGCAGTCCTACAGTAGCGGGAGTGTACAATGAGCAGTTCTTC CASSPTVAGVYNEQFF
TRBD1 TRBJ1-2 NA TRBV12-3/TRBV12-4 TGTGCCAGCAGTTGGCCAGGGGGCAACTATGGCTACACCTTC CASSWPGGNYGYTF
NA TRBJ1-1 once TRBV4-1 TGCGCCAGCAGCCAAGATCCTAACAGTGGCAATGAAGCTTTCTTT CASSQDPNSGNEAFF